This TCR beta chain was sequenced during a study of cytomegalovirus exposure and HLA in healthy donors. Measured with immunoSEQ multiplex PCR; TCRdb has only the in-frame clones, and not every one. In the table there are 140,000 or so clones, 87% of which are singletons. Concerning this clone itself: Antigen specificity is unknown.

The CDR3 contains 13 residues. V lost 2 bases to trimming and J lost 9 bases, with 11 bases between them. Germline V gives CDR1 SGHTA, CDR2 FQGNSA. Findings and caveats of the study: Later, an analysis found that TCR clusters from the first cohort tended to co-occur in the 130 or so validation repertoires.

The sample was PBMCs. This chain connects TRBV7-2 to TRBJ1-5; unclear D gene. This TCR was sampled from a man aged 18-30 years in good health and CMV-seropositive. CDR3 loop: CASSLPTRGPQHF. The CDR3 DNA reads TGTGCCAGCAGCTTACCCACCCGCGGGCCCCAGCATTTT.